This TCR beta chain was sequenced during a study of cytomegalovirus exposure and HLA in healthy donors. Study-wide results and limits: Confirmation was obtained in vitro that a few CMV-associated chains are specific for CMV antigens. In an earlier analysis, productive rearrangement rates for most beta V segments clustered near 87% or 30%.

In the PCR, 60 Vbeta and 13 Jbeta primers were used. Assay: immunoSEQ multiplex PCR; the TCRdb copy retains only in-frame clones and omits some. In the table there are 130,000 or so clones, 73% of which are singletons. This clone was counted only a few times. No antigen is known for it. Germline CDR1 is SGHAT and CDR2 is FQNNGV. V was pared by 5 bases and J by 4 bases, with 14 bases between. CDR3 length: 14 amino acids. The source is a middle-aged woman in good health and CMV-seropositive. V and J are TRBV11-2 and TRBJ1-1, with D perhaps matching TRBD1 (6 bases). The sample comprised PBMCs. The CDR3 sequence is CASSVTGSGTEAFF. As DNA, the CDR3 is TGTGCCAGCAGCGTTACAGGGTCGGGCACTGAAGCTTTCTTT.